This T cell receptor (beta chain) was captured by sequencing in a study of blood T cell repertoires in COVID-19. The overall study: Acute-phase and convalescent COVID-19 samples originated in the United States, Italy and Spain. PBMCs, B-cell-depleted T cells, or T cells provided the cDNA or gDNA that made up the material.

Per the study methods: Cell counts per sample came from amplifying reference gene primers. Some clones are missing from TCRdb's copy, which holds only in-frame ones; the method was immunoSEQ multiplex PCR. V and J calls and clone size come straight from that table; D and trimming were deduced from the DNA. The profile shows about 250,000 clones, around 85% of them singletons. This CDR3 has 16 amino acids. In germline, CDR1 is MNHNS, CDR2 SASEGT. With V trimmed by 3 bases and J by 3 bases, 5 bases remained unmatched. The sequencing sample was made of peripheral blood. The source is a woman in her fifties or sixties with active or convalescent COVID-19. This sequence joins TRBV6-1 and TRBJ2-2; 9 bases match TRBD1. The CDR3 DNA is TGTGCCAGCAGTGATGGACAGGGGCTGTACACCGGGGAGCTGTTTTTT. Translation: CASSDGQGLYTGELFF.